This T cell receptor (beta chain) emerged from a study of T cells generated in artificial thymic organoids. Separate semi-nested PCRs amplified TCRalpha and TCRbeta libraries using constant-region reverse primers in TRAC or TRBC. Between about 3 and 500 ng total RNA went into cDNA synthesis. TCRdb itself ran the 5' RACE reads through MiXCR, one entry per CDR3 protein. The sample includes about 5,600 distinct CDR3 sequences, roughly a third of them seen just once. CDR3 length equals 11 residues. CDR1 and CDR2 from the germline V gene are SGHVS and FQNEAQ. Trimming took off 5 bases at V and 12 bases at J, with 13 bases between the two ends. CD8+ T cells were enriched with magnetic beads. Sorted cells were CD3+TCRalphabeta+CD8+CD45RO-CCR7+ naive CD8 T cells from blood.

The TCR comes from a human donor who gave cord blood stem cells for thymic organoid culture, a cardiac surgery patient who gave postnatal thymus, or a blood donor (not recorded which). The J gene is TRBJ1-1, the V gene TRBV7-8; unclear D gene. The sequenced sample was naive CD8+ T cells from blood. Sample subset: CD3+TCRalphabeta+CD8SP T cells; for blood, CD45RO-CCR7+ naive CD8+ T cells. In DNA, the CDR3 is TGTGCCAGCAGCCTTTTAGGGTCAACTTTCTTT. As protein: CASSLLGSTFF.